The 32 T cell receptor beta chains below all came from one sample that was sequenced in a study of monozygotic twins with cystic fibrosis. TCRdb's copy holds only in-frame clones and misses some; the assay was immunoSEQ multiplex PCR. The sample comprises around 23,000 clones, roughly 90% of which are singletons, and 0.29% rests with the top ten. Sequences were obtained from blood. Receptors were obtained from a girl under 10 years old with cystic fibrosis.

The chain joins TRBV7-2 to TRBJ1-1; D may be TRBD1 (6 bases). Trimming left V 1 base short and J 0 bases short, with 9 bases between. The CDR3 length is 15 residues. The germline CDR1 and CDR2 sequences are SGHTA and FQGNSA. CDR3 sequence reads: CASSLGGPMNTEAFF. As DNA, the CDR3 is TGTGCCAGCAGCTTAGGGGGGCCTATGAACACTGAAGCTTTCTTT.

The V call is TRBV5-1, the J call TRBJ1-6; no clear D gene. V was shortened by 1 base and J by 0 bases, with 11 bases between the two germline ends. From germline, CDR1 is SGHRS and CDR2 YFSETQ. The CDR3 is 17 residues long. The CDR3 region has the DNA TGCGCCAGCAGCTTGAAAGGAGCTCTCTCCTATAATTCACCCCTCCACTTT. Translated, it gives CASSLKGALSYNSPLHF.

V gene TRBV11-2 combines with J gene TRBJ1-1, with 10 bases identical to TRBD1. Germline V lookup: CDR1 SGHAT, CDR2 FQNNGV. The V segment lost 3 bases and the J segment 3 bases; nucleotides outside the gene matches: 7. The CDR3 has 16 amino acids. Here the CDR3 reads CASSFLGQGDDTEAFF. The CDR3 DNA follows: TGTGCCAGCAGCTTCCTCGGACAGGGGGATGACACTGAAGCTTTCTTT.

CDR3 protein: CASSVGTVQETQYF. DNA of the CDR3: TGTGCCAGCAGCGTAGGGACCGTCCAAGAGACCCAGTACTTC. The chain couples TRBV9 to TRBJ2-5, with D unresolved. Germline V gene lookup returns CDR1 SGDLS and CDR2 YYNGEE. The V and J ends lost 0 bases and 1 base respectively, with 7 bases between them. The CDR3 sequence is 14 residues long.

This CDR3 is CASSPGPGLNTEAFF. The CDR3 DNA sequence: TGTGCCAGCAGCCCAGGTCCGGGGTTGAACACTGAAGCTTTCTTT. The chain carries TRBV7-6 and TRBJ1-1; the D is unclear. This CDR3 has 15 amino acids. V gave up 5 bases and J gave up 0 bases, with 13 bases separating them. Germline V gives CDR1 SGHVS, CDR2 FNYEAQ.

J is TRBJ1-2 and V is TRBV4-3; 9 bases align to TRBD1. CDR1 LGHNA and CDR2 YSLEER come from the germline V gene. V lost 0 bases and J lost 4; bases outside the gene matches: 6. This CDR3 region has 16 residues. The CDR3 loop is CASSQDLGQGSYGYTF. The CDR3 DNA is TGCGCCAGCAGCCAAGATTTGGGACAGGGTTCCTATGGCTACACCTTC.

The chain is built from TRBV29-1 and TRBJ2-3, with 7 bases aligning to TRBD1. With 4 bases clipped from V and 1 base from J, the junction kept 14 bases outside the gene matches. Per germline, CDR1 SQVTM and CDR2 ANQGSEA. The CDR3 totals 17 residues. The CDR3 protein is CSVGGYVRGTRTDTQYF. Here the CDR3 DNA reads TGCAGCGTTGGAGGATATGTCAGGGGGACACGCACAGATACGCAGTATTTT.

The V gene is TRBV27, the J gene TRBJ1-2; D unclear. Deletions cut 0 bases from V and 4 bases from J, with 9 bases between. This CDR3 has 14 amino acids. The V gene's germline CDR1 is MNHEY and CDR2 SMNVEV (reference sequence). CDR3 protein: CASSLSRSSYGYTF. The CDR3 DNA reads TGTGCCAGCAGTTTATCGAGGAGTAGCTATGGCTACACCTTC.

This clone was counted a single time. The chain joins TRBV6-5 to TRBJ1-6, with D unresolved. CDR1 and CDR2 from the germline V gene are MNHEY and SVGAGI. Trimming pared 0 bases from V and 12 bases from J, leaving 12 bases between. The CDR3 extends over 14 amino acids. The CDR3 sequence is CASSYSSGDLPLHF. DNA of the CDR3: TGTGCCAGCAGTTACTCTTCGGGCGATCTACCCCTCCACTTT.

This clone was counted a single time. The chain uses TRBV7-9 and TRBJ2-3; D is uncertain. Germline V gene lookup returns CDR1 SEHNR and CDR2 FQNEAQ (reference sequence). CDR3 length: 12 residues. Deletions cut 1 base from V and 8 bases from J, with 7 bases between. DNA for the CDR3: TGTGCCAGCAGCTTAGGCATTAGTACGCAGTATTTT. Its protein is CASSLGISTQYF.

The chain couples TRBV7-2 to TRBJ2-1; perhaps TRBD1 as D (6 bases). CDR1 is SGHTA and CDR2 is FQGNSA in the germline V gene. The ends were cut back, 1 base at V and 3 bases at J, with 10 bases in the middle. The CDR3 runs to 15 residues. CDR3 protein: CASSLEGDHYNEQFF. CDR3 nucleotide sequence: TGTGCCAGCAGCTTAGAGGGGGACCACTACAATGAGCAGTTCTTC.

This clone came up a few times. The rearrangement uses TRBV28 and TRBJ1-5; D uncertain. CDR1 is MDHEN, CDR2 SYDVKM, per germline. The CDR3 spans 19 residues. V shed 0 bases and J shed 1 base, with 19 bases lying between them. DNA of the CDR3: TGTGCCAGCAGTTTATGGCCGGGTCTTTCTGGGGAGAGCAATCAGCCCCAGCATTTT. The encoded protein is CASSLWPGLSGESNQPQHF.

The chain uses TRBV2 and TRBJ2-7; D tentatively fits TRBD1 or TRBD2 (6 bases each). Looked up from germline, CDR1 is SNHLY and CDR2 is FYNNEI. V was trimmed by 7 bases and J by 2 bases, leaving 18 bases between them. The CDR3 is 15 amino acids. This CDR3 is CASTGAGTGPYEQYF. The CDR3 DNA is TGTGCCAGCACGGGGGCCGGGACTGGGCCCTACGAGCAGTACTTC.

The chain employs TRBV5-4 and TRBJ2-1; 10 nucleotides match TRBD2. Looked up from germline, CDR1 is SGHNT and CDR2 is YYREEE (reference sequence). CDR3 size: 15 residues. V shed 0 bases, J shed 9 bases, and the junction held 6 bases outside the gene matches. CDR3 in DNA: TGTGCCAGCAGCTTGGTCCTAGCGGGGGAAATTGAGCAGTTCTTC. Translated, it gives CASSLVLAGEIEQFF. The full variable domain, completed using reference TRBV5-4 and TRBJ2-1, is ETGVTQSPTHLIKTRGQQVTLRCSSQSGHNTVSWYQQALGQGPQFIFQYYREEENGRGNFPPRFSGLQFPNYSSELNVNALELDDSALYLCASSLVLAGEIEQFFGPGTRLTVL.

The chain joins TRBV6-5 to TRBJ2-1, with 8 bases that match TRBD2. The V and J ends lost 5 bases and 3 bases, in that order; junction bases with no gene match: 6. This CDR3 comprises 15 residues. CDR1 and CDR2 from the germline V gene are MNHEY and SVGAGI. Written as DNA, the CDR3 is TGTGCCAGCAGTACGGGACTAGGATTCTACAATGAGCAGTTCTTC. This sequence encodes CASSTGLGFYNEQFF.

CDR3 nucleotides: TGCGCCAGCAGCTGGCCGCCACTAAGCAATGAGCAGTTCTTC. Encoded protein: CASSWPPLSNEQFF. The chain joins TRBV5-1 to TRBJ2-1; the D is unclear. CDR1 and CDR2 from the germline V gene are SGHRS and YFSETQ. The CDR3 runs to 14 residues. The V gene lost 3 bases and the J gene lost 6 bases, with 13 bases spanning the gap.

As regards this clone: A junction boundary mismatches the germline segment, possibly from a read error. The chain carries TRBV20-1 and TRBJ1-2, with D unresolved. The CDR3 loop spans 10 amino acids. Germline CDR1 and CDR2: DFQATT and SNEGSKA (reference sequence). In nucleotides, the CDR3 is TGCAGTGCTAGAGGGCAGGCCGATTGGTTC. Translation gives CSARGQADWF.

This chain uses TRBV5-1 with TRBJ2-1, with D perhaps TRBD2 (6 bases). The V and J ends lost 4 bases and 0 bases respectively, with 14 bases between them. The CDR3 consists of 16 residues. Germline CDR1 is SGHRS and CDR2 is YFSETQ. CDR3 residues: CASSLGLSSSYNEQFF. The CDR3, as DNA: TGCGCCAGCAGCCTGGGACTGTCGAGCTCCTACAATGAGCAGTTCTTC. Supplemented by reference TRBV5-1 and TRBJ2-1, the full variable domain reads KAGVTQTPRYLIKTRGQQVTLSCSPISGHRSVSWYQQTPGQGLQFLFEYFSETQRNKGNFPGRFSGRQFSNSRSEMNVSTLELGDSALYLCASSLGLSSSYNEQFFGPGTRLTVL.

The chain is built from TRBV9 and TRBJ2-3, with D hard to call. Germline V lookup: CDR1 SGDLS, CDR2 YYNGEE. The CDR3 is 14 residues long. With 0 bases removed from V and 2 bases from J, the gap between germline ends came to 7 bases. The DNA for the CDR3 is TGTGCCAGCAGCGTAGGTGGTCACACAGATACGCAGTATTTT. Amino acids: CASSVGGHTDTQYF.

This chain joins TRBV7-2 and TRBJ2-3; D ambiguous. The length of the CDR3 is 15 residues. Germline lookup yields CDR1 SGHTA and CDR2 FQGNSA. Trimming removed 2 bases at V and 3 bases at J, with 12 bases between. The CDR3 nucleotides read TGTGCCAGCAGCTTACGTAAGGGATGGACAGATACGCAGTATTTT. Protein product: CASSLRKGWTDTQYF. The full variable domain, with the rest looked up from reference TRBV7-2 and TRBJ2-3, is GAGVSQSPSNKVTEKGKDVELRCDPISGHTALYWYRQSLGQGLEFLIYFQGNSAPDKSGLPSDRFSAERTGGSVSTLTIQRTQQEDSAVYLCASSLRKGWTDTQYFGPGTRLTVL.

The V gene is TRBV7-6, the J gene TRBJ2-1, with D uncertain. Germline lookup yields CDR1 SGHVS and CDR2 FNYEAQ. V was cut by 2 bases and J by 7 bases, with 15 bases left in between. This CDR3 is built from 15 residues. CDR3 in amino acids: CASSLSSNPGNEQFF. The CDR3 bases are TGTGCCAGCAGCTTATCTTCTAATCCTGGGAATGAGCAGTTCTTC.

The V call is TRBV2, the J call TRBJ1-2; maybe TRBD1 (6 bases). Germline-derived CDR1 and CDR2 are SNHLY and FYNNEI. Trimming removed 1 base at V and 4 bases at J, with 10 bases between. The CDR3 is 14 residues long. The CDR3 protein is CASSEDRDIYGYTF. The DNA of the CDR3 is TGTGCCAGCAGTGAAGATCGGGACATCTATGGCTACACCTTC.

The CDR3, as DNA: TGTGCCAGCAGCCCAGAACCCGACACTGAAGCTTTCTTT. Its translation: CASSPEPDTEAFF. This chain joins TRBV2 and TRBJ1-1; D unresolved. Germline CDR1 SNHLY, CDR2 FYNNEI. The length of the CDR3 is 13 residues. Between the trimmed V and J ends, which lost 6 bases and 3 bases, there was a span of 11 bases. The full variable domain, completed using reference TRBV2 and TRBJ1-1, is EPEVTQTPSHQVTQMGQEVILRCVPISNHLYFYWYRQILGQKVEFLVSFYNNEISEKSEIFDDQFSVERPDGSNFTLKIRSTKLEDSAMYFCASSPEPDTEAFFGQGTRLTVV.

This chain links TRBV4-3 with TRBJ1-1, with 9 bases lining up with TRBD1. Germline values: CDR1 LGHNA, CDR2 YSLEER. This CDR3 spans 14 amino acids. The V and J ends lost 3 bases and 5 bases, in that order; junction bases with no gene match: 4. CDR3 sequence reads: CASSQPGTGTEAFF. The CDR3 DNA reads TGCGCCAGCAGCCAGCCTGGGACAGGGACTGAAGCTTTCTTT.

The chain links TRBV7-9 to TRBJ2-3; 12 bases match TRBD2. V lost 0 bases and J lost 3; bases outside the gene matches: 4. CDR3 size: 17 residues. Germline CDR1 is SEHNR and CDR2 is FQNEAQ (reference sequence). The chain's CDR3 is CASSLATSGGSTDTQYF. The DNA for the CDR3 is TGTGCCAGCAGCTTAGCAACTAGCGGGGGGAGTACAGATACGCAGTATTTT.

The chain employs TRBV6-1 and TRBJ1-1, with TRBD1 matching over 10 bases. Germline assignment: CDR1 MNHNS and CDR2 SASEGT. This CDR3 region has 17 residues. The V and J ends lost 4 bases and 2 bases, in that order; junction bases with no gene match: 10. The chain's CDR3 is CASSVRDRGLTNTEAFF. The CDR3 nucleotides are TGTGCCAGCAGTGTGAGGGACAGGGGTTTAACTAACACTGAAGCTTTCTTT.

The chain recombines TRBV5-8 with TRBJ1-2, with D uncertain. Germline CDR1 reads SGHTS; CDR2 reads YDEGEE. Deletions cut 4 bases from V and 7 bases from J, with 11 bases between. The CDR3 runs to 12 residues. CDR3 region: CASSLLRVGYTF. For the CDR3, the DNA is TGTGCCAGCAGCCTTCTGCGGGTTGGCTACACCTTC. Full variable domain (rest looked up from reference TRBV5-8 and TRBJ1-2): EAGVTQSPTHLIKTRGQQATLRCSPISGHTSVYWYQQALGLGLQFLLWYDEGEERNRGNFPPRFSGRQFPNYSSELNVNALELEDSALYLCASSLLRVGYTFGSGTRLTVV.

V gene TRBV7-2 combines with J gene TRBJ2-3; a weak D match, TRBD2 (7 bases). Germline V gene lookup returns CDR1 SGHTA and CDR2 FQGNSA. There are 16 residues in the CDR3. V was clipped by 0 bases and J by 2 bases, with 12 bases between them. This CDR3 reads CASSLAGGANTDTQYF. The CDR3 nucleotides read TGTGCCAGCAGCTTAGCGGGGGGGGCTAACACAGATACGCAGTATTTT. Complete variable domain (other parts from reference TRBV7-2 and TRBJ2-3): GAGVSQSPSNKVTEKGKDVELRCDPISGHTALYWYRQSLGQGLEFLIYFQGNSAPDKSGLPSDRFSAERTGGSVSTLTIQRTQQEDSAVYLCASSLAGGANTDTQYFGPGTRLTVL.

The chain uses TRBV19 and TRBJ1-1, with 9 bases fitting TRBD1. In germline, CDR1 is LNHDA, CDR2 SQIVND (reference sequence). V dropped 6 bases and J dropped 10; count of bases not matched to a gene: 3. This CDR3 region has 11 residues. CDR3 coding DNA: TGTGCCAGTAGACAGGGGGCAGGAGCTTTCTTT. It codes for CASRQGAGAFF. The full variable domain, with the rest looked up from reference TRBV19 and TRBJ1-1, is DGGITQSPKYLFRKEGQNVTLSCEQNLNHDAMYWYRQDPGQGLRLIYYSQIVNDFQKGDIAEGYSVSREKKESFPLTVTSAQKNPTAFYLCASRQGAGAFFGQGTRLTVV.

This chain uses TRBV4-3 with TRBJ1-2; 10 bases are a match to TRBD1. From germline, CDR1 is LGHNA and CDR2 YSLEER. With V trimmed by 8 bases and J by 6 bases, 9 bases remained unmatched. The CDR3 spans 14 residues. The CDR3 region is CASQHDRGRNGYTF. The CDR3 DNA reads TGCGCCAGCCAACACGACAGGGGGCGGAATGGCTACACCTTC.

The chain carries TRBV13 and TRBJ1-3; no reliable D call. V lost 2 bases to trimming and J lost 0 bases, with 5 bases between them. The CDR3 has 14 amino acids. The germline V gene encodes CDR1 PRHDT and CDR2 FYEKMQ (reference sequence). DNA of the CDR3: TGTGCCAGCAGCTTAACCAACTCTGGAAACACCATATATTTT. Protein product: CASSLTNSGNTIYF.

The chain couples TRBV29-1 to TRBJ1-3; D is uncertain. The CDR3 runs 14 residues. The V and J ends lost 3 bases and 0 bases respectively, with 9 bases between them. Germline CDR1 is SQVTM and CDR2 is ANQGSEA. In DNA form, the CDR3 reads TGCAGCGTTGACTTTGAAGGCTCTGGAAACACCATATATTTT. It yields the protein CSVDFEGSGNTIYF.